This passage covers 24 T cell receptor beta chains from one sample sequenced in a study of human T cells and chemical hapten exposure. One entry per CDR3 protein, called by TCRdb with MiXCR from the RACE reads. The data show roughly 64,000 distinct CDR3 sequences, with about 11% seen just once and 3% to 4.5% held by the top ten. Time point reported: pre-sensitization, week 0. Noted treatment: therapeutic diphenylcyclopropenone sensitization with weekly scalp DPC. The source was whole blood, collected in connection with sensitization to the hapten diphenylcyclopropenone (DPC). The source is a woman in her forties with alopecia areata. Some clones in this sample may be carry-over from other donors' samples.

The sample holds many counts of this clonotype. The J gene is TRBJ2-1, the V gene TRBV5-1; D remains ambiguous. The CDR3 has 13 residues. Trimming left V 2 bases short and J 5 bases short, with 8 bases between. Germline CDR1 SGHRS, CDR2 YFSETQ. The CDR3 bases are TGCGCCAGCAGCTTTTATCCTGACAATGAGCAGTTCTTC. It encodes CASSFYPDNEQFF.

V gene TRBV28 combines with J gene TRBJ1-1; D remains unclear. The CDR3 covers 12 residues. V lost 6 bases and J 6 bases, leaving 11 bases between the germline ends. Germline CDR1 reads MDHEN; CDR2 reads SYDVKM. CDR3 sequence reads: CASRVRISEAFF. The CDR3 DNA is TGTGCCAGCAGGGTCAGGATCTCTGAAGCTTTCTTT.

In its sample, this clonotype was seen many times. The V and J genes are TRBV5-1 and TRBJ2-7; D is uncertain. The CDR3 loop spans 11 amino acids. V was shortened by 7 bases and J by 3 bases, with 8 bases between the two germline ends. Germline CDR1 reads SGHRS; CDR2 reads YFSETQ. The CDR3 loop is CASAQNYEQYF. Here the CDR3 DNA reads TGCGCCAGCGCACAAAACTACGAGCAGTACTTC.

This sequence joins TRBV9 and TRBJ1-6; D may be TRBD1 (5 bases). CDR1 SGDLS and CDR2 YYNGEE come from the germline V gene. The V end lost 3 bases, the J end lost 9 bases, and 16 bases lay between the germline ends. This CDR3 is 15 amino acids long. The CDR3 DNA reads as TGTGCCAGCAGCGCGTCTAATCAGGGCGGTTCACCCCTCCACTTT. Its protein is CASSASNQGGSPLHF.

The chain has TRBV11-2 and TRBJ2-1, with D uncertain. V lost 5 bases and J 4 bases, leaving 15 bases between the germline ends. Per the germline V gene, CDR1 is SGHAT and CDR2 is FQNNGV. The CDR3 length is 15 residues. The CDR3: CASSPSPKFYNEQFF. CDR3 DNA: TGTGCCAGCAGCCCGTCGCCTAAATTTTACAATGAGCAGTTCTTC.

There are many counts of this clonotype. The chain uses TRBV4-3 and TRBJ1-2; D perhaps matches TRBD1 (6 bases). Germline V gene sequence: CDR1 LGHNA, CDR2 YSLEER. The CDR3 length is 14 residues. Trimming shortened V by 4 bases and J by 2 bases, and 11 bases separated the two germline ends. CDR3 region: CASSRAGQNYGYTF. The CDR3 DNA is TGCGCCAGCAGCCGGGCCGGACAGAACTATGGCTACACCTTC.

The CDR3 DNA follows: TGTGCCACCGCCAACGGAGGCGCAAGCTCCTACAATGAGCAGTTCTTC. Encoded protein: CATANGGASSYNEQFF. J is TRBJ2-1 and V is TRBV28, with D possibly TRBD2 on 5 matching bases. The CDR3 is 16 residues long. With 10 bases removed from V and 0 bases from J, the gap between germline ends came to 19 bases. The germline gives CDR1 MDHEN, CDR2 SYDVKM.

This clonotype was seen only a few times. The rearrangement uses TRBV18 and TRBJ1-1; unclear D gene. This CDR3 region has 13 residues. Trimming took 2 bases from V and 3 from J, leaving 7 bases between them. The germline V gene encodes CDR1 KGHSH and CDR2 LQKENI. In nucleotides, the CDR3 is TGTGCCAGCTCACCAATCCGGGACACTGAAGCTTTCTTT. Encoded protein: CASSPIRDTEAFF.

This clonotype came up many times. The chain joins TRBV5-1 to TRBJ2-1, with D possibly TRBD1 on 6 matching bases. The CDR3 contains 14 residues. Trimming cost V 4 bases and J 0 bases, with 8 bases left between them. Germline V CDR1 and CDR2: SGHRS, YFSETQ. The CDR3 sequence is CASSRDNSYNEQFF. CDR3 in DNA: TGCGCCAGCAGCCGGGACAACTCCTACAATGAGCAGTTCTTC.

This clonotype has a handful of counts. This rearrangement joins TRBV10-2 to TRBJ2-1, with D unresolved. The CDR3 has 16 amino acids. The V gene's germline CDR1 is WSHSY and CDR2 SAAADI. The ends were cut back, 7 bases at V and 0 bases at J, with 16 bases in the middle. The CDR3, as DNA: TGCGCCAGCACCAAGGACGGAAAGAGCTCCTACAATGAGCAGTTCTTC. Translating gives CASTKDGKSSYNEQFF.

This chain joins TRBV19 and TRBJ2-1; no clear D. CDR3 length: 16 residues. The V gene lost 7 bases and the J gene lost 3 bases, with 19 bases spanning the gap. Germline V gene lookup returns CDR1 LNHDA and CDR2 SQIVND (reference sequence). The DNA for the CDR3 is TGTGCCAGTAACAACCCCTCCCTGCAGATCTACAATGAGCAGTTCTTC. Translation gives CASNNPSLQIYNEQFF. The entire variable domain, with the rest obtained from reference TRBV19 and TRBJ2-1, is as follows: DGGITQSPKYLFRKEGQNVTLSCEQNLNHDAMYWYRQDPGQGLRLIYYSQIVNDFQKGDIAEGYSVSREKKESFPLTVTSAQKNPTAFYLCASNNPSLQIYNEQFFGPGTRLTVL.

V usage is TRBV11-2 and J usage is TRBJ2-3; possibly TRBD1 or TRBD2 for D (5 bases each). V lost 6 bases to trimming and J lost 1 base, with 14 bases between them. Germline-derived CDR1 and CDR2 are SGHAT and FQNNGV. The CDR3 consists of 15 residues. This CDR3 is CASRPDRDRTDTQYF. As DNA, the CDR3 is TGTGCCAGCAGACCTGACCGGGACCGCACAGATACGCAGTATTTT.

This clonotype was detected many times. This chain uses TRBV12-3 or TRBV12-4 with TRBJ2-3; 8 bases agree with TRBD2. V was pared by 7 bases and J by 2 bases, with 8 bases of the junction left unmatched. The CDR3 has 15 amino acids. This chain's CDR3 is CASIVAGPPTDTQYF. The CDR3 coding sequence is TGTGCCAGCATCGTAGCGGGGCCCCCCACAGATACGCAGTATTTT.

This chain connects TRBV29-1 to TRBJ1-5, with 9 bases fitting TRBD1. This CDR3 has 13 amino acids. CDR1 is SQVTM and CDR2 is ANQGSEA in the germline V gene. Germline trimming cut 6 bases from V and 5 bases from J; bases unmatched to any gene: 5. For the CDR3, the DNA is TGCAGCGTCCAGACAGGGGGGGATCAGCCCCAGCATTTT. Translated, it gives CSVQTGGDQPQHF.

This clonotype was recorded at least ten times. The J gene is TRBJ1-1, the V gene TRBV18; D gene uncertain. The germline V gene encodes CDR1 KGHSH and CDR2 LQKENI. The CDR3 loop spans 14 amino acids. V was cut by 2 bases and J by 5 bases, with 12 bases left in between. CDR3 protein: CASSPGGGETEAFF. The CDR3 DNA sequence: TGTGCCAGCTCACCAGGCGGAGGAGAGACTGAAGCTTTCTTT.

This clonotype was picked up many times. CDR3 loop: CASSLGQASYNEQFF. CDR3 DNA sequence: TGTGCCAGCAGTCTTGGACAGGCCTCCTACAATGAGCAGTTCTTC. The chain uses TRBV6-2 or TRBV6-3 and TRBJ2-1; 7 bases are a match to TRBD1. CDR3 length equals 15 residues. Germline V CDR1 and CDR2: MNHEY, SVGEGT. Germline trimming cut 5 bases from V and 0 bases from J; bases unmatched to any gene: 4.

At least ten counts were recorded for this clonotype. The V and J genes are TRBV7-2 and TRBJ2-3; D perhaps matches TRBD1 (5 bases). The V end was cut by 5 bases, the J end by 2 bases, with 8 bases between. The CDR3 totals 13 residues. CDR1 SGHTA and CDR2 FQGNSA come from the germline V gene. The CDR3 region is CASSLQVTDTQYF. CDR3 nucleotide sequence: TGTGCCAGCAGCCTACAGGTCACAGATACGCAGTATTTT.

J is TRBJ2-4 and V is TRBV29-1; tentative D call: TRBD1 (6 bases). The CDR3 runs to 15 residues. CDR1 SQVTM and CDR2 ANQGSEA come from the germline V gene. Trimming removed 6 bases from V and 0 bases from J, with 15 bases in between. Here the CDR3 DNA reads TGCAGCGTCAATCAAGGACAGCTAGCCAAAAACATTCAGTACTTC. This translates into CSVNQGQLAKNIQYF.

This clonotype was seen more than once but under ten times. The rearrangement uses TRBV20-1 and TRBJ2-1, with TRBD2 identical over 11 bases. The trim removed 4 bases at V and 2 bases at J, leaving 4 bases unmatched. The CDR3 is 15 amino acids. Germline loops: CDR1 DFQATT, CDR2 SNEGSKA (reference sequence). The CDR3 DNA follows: TGCAGTGCTAATAGACTAGCGGGAACCTACAATGAGCAGTTCTTC. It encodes CSANRLAGTYNEQFF.

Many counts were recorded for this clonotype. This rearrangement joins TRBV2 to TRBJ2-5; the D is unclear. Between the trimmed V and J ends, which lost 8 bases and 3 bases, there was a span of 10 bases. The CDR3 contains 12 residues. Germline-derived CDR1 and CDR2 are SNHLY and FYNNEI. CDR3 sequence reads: CASGREEETQYF. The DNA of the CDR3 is TGTGCCAGCGGTCGAGAAGAAGAGACCCAGTACTTC.

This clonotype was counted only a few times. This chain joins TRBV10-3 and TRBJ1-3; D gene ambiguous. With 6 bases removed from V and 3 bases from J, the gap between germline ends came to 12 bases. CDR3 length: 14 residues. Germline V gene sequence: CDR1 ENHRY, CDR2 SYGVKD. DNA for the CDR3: TGTGCCATCAGCCCCGGGGATAATGGAAACACCATATATTTT. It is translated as CAISPGDNGNTIYF.

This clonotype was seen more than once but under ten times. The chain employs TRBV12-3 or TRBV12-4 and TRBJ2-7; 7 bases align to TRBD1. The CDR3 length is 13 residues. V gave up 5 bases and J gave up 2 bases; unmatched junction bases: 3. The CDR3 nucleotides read TGTGCCAGCAGTGGGGACAGTACCTACGAGCAGTACTTC. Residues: CASSGDSTYEQYF.

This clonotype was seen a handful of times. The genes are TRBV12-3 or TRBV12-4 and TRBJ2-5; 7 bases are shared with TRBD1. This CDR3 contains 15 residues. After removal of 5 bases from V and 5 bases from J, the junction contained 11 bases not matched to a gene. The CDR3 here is CASSIGTVQGETQYF. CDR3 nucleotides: TGTGCCAGCAGTATTGGGACAGTCCAGGGGGAGACCCAGTACTTC.

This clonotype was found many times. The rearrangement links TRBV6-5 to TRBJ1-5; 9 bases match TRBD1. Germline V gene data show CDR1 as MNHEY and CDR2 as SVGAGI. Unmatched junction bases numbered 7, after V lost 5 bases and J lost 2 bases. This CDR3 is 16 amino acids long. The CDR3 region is CASSKTGGVRNQPQHF. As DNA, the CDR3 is TGTGCCAGCAGTAAAACAGGGGGCGTACGCAATCAGCCCCAGCATTTT.